This TCR beta chain was captured in a study of memory CD4+ T cells and cytomegalovirus serostatus. CDR1 and CDR2 from the germline V gene are MNHEY and SVGAGI. This CDR3 comprises 14 residues. With 10 bases clipped from V and 4 bases from J, the junction kept 8 bases outside the gene matches. Measured with immunoSEQ multiplex PCR; TCRdb has only the in-frame clones, and not every one. The sample holds just under 60,000 clones, 80% to 85% seen once. The sort gate was single viable CD3+CD4+CD8-CD45RO+ cells for memory CD4+ T cells. This clone turned up a few times. The TCR was taken from an adult in good health and CMV-seronegative. V and J are TRBV6-5 and TRBJ1-1; 11 nucleotides align to TRBD1. The sequenced sample was memory CD4+ T cells from blood. The CDR3 sequence is CATYSGTGGTEAFF. Written as DNA, the CDR3 is TGTGCCACTTATTCCGGGACAGGGGGCACTGAAGCTTTCTTT.